Listed here are 5 T cell receptor beta chains from one sample, sequenced in a study of PD-1 blockade in classical Hodgkin lymphoma. Each patient's relapse followed autologous stem cell transplantation, and brentuximab vedotin exposure varied. Assay: immunoSEQ multiplex PCR; the TCRdb copy retains only in-frame clones and omits some. The sample holds 40,000 to 65,000 clones; 81% are singletons and the top ten take around 15%. This specimen was peripheral blood mononuclear cells (PBMCs), taken at baseline. These receptor sequences come from a human donor with classical Hodgkin lymphoma.

This sequence joins TRBV6-5 and TRBJ1-1; D is unresolved. CDR1 and CDR2 (germline): MNHEY, SVGAGI. The CDR3 runs 12 residues. V lost 5 bases to trimming and J lost 6 bases, with 10 bases between them. Written as DNA, the CDR3 is TGTGCCAGCAGTGCCGACGGTCCTGAAGCTTTCTTT. Its protein is CASSADGPEAFF.

The rearrangement links TRBV4-1 to TRBJ1-4; D remains unclear. Germline V gene lookup returns CDR1 MGHRA and CDR2 YSYEKL. The CDR3 has 15 amino acids. V lost 5 bases to trimming and J lost 8 bases, with 18 bases between them. The CDR3 loop is CASSVYSPFGEKLFF. As DNA, the CDR3 is TGCGCCAGCAGCGTATACAGCCCCTTCGGGGAAAAACTGTTTTTT.

In this sample, this clone turned up a few times. The V gene is TRBV6-1, the J gene TRBJ2-7; D gene uncertain. The germline V gene encodes CDR1 MNHNS and CDR2 SASEGT. V shed 9 bases and J shed 3 bases, with 21 bases lying between them. The CDR3 loop spans 15 amino acids. This CDR3 is CASKGMSSSLYEQYF. Here the CDR3 DNA reads TGTGCCAGTAAAGGGATGAGTTCATCCCTCTACGAGCAGTACTTC.

V gene TRBV2 combines with J gene TRBJ1-1; 8 nucleotides line up with TRBD1. The CDR3 runs to 13 residues. Germline loops: CDR1 SNHLY, CDR2 FYNNEI. The ends lost 4 bases at V and 5 bases at J; junction bases unmatched: 3. The CDR3 loop is CASSGQGRTEAFF. DNA of the CDR3: TGTGCCAGCAGTGGACAGGGGAGGACTGAAGCTTTCTTT.

Note on this clone: Compared with germline, one end of the junction differs, possibly owing to a read error. The chain couples TRBV5-4 to TRBJ2-7; TRBD2 matches 7 bases. Per germline, CDR1 SGHNT and CDR2 YYREEE (reference sequence). This CDR3 comprises 18 residues. CDR3 DNA: TGCGCCAGCAGCCAAGATACCCCCCTAAGCGGGGACTCCTACGAGCAGTACTTC. Translating gives CASSQDTPLSGDSYEQYF.